This T cell receptor (beta chain) was found in a study of response to subunit inactivated influenza vaccine. Findings and limits, study-wide: The study's authors posited that every seasonal influenza vaccination enlists few new T cells.

V lost 2 bases to trimming and J lost 4 bases, with 11 bases between them. The CDR3 spans 14 residues. This clonotype was seen a handful of times. The antigen is unknown. TCRdb itself ran the RT-PCR reads through MiXCR, one entry per CDR3 protein. The sample lists 560,000 or so distinct CDR3 sequences, approximately 7.6% seen once, with about an eighth in the top ten. The TCR originated in a man in his fifties or sixties who received an inactivated influenza vaccine. The chain employs TRBV12-3 or TRBV12-4 and TRBJ1-2; D is undetermined. Sequenced here: PBMCs from blood, sampled less than 25 months after vaccination. For the CDR3, the DNA is TGTGCCAGCAGTTTAAATTCTGTCGGCTATGGCTACACCTTC. It encodes CASSLNSVGYGYTF.